These T cell receptor beta chains were read from a single sample in a study of CD8+CD57+ T cells in acquired aplastic anemia. MiXCR was run by TCRdb on the reads, yielding one entry per CDR3 protein. The sample contains 150,000 or so distinct CDR3 sequences, around 48% of which appear only once. Sequenced input: sorted CD4+, CD8+, or CD8+CD57+ T cells (not recorded which) from PBMCs. The receptors derive from a human donor with aplastic anemia. The CDR3 runs from the conserved cysteine through the conserved F or W. D genes are given only for firm matches.

j_gene: TRBJ1-6; d_gene: NA; v_gene: TRBV15; CDR3aa: CATSREGRSNSPLHF
j_gene: TRBJ1-1; d_gene: NA; v_gene: TRBV7-3; CDR3aa: CASSLTGNENTEAFF
j_gene: TRBJ2-5; d_gene: NA; v_gene: TRBV5-1; CDR3aa: CASSLDGTPQETQYF
j_gene: TRBJ2-2; d_gene: TRBD1; v_gene: TRBV29-1; CDR3aa: CSAKRQGSRTGELFF
j_gene: TRBJ2-6; d_gene: NA; v_gene: TRBV20-1; CDR3aa: CSAPLSQVGANVLTF
j_gene: TRBJ2-5; d_gene: NA; v_gene: TRBV7-2; CDR3aa: CASSSHRTVQETQYF
j_gene: TRBJ2-7; d_gene: NA; v_gene: TRBV24-1; CDR3aa: CATSDPGIYGQYF
j_gene: TRBJ2-7; d_gene: NA; v_gene: TRBV7-2; CDR3aa: CASTQRSDSYEQYF
j_gene: TRBJ2-7; d_gene: NA; v_gene: TRBV19; CDR3aa: CASSSGTQRSYEQYF
j_gene: TRBJ2-5; d_gene: NA; v_gene: TRBV5-1; CDR3aa: CASRVVSGQETQYF
j_gene: TRBJ2-6; d_gene: NA; v_gene: TRBV7-9; CDR3aa: CASSLAQGTAISGANVLTF
j_gene: TRBJ2-1; d_gene: TRBD2; v_gene: TRBV29-1; CDR3aa: CSVDQGLADNEQFF
j_gene: TRBJ1-4; d_gene: NA; v_gene: TRBV7-2; CDR3aa: CASSPRGPGTNEKLFF
j_gene: TRBJ1-6; d_gene: NA; v_gene: TRBV7-2; CDR3aa: CASSLDANSPLHF
j_gene: TRBJ1-2; d_gene: NA; v_gene: TRBV7-9; CDR3aa: CASSRVEGYTF
j_gene: TRBJ2-1; d_gene: TRBD2; v_gene: TRBV12-3/TRBV12-4; CDR3aa: CASSPGTSLYSYSEQFF
j_gene: TRBJ2-1; d_gene: NA; v_gene: TRBV2; CDR3aa: CASSELVTVIFREFF
j_gene: TRBJ2-1; d_gene: TRBD2; v_gene: TRBV5-1; CDR3aa: CASSTDGLAGARHNEQFF
j_gene: TRBJ2-7; d_gene: TRBD1; v_gene: TRBV6-1; CDR3aa: CASSTKTGEQYF
j_gene: TRBJ1-1; d_gene: TRBD1; v_gene: TRBV5-1; CDR3aa: CASSLGIGQGTGEAFF
j_gene: TRBJ2-7; d_gene: NA; v_gene: TRBV5-8; CDR3aa: CASSSQGTIYEQYF
j_gene: TRBJ2-7; d_gene: NA; v_gene: TRBV7-2; CDR3aa: CASSSTGTRYEQYF
j_gene: TRBJ2-7; d_gene: NA; v_gene: TRBV7-2; CDR3aa: CASSLSHEQYF
j_gene: TRBJ1-4; d_gene: NA; v_gene: TRBV2; CDR3aa: CASSLTGRGEKLFF
j_gene: TRBJ2-5; d_gene: NA; v_gene: TRBV24-1; CDR3aa: CATSPTLEETQYF
j_gene: TRBJ2-3; d_gene: NA; v_gene: TRBV24-1; CDR3aa: CATSALPYTSTDTQYF
j_gene: TRBJ2-3; d_gene: TRBD2; v_gene: TRBV29-1; CDR3aa: CSVGAGGRPNTQYF
j_gene: TRBJ2-2; d_gene: TRBD2; v_gene: TRBV12-3/TRBV12-4; CDR3aa: CASSLGGGDTGELFF
j_gene: TRBJ2-2; d_gene: NA; v_gene: TRBV25-1; CDR3aa: CASSGGEAGELFF
j_gene: TRBJ1-1; d_gene: NA; v_gene: TRBV6-1; CDR3aa: CATQTKRGVEAFF
j_gene: TRBJ1-2; d_gene: NA; v_gene: TRBV7-2; CDR3aa: CASSPVADYGYTF
j_gene: TRBJ1-5; d_gene: NA; v_gene: TRBV5-1; CDR3aa: CASSLLGGGNQPQHF
j_gene: TRBJ2-6; d_gene: NA; v_gene: TRBV27; CDR3aa: CASTGTVSGANALTF
j_gene: TRBJ1-1; d_gene: NA; v_gene: TRBV5-1; CDR3aa: CASSLEVSVNTEAFF
j_gene: TRBJ2-3; d_gene: NA; v_gene: TRBV7-6; CDR3aa: CASSLSLAGATDTQYF
j_gene: TRBJ2-3; d_gene: TRBD1; v_gene: TRBV12-3/TRBV12-4; CDR3aa: CASSFRQGGTDTQYF
j_gene: TRBJ2-5; d_gene: NA; v_gene: TRBV12-3/TRBV12-4; CDR3aa: CASISAGQETQYF
j_gene: TRBJ1-1; d_gene: NA; v_gene: TRBV30; CDR3aa: CAWSPDNTEAFF
j_gene: TRBJ2-3; d_gene: NA; v_gene: TRBV9; CDR3aa: CASSATGTQITDTQYF
j_gene: TRBJ2-7; d_gene: NA; v_gene: TRBV19; CDR3aa: CASSAGLTYEQYF
j_gene: TRBJ2-7; d_gene: NA; v_gene: TRBV2; CDR3aa: CASTTIYEQYF
j_gene: TRBJ1-5; d_gene: TRBD1; v_gene: TRBV12-3/TRBV12-4; CDR3aa: CASSPGQGNQRQHF